This T cell receptor beta chain derives from a study of T cells in Graves' hyperthyroidism and ophthalmopathy. Amplified TCR beta CDR3 regions derived from RNA transcripts. Researchers ran a first-round RT-PCR on the TCR CDR3 using the HTBI primer set. TCRdb re-called the multiplex PCR reads through MiXCR, storing one row per CDR3 protein. This table has about 400,000 distinct CDR3 sequences, approximately 14% appearing once. The length of the CDR3 is 17 residues. The germline CDR1 and CDR2 sequences are MDHEN and SYDVKM. Deletions cut 3 bases from V and 0 bases from J, with 17 bases between. In this sample, this clonotype turned up many times.

The sequence was obtained from a woman between 18 and 29 years old with Graves' hyperthyroidism. Sequencing was carried out using blood. The J gene is TRBJ1-2, the V gene TRBV28, with no clear D. CDR3 nucleotides: TGTGCCAGCAGTTTTTCCCGGGTGCGGGGAGCTAACTATGGCTACACCTTC. It is translated as CASSFSRVRGANYGYTF.